Listed below are T cell receptor beta chains from one sample, sequenced in a study of identical twins. TCRdb re-derived calls from the 5' RACE reads in MiXCR, one entry per CDR3 protein. The data show fewer than 800,000 distinct CDR3 sequences, roughly 7.1% seen once. These data were also reused for a study on yellow fever vaccine responses in identical twins.

Sequences were obtained from PBMCs. Source of these receptors: a woman under 30 in good health. Each CDR3 is given with its conserved first and last residue. D genes are given only for firm matches. Clone size, where shown, is once, few, many, or a class for clones that have expanded.

j_call v_call clone_size d_call cdr3_aa cdr3_nt
TRBJ1-4 TRBV5-1 few NA CASGAATNEKLFF TGCGCCAGCGGGGCAGCAACTAATGAAAAACTGTTTTTT
TRBJ2-4 TRBV12-5 few TRBD2 CASGFGAGDAKNIQYF TGTGCTAGTGGTTTTGGGGCGGGAGACGCCAAAAACATTCAGTACTTC
TRBJ2-5 TRBV20-1 few TRBD2 CSARDGATSGRKQETQYF TGCAGTGCTAGAGATGGGGCGACTAGCGGGAGGAAGCAAGAGACCCAGTACTTC
TRBJ1-3 TRBV6-1 many NA CASSGLTSSGNTIYF TGTGCCAGCAGCGGACTGACGAGCTCTGGAAACACCATATATTTT
TRBJ2-1 TRBV27 few TRBD2 CASSQGDGRDLYNEQFF TGTGCCAGCAGCCAAGGGGACGGGAGGGATTTATACAATGAGCAGTTCTTC
TRBJ2-1 TRBV12-3/TRBV12-4 NA TRBD1 CASSTSGQGWYNEQFF TGTGCCAGCAGTACCTCCGGACAGGGTTGGTACAATGAGCAGTTCTTC
TRBJ2-1 TRBV24-1 few NA CATSFGSPPYNEQFF TGTGCCACCAGTTTCGGATCGCCCCCCTACAATGAGCAGTTCTTC
TRBJ2-3 TRBV7-9 few NA CATLKGPGDTQYF TGTGCCACCCTAAAAGGCCCGGGTGATACGCAGTATTTT
TRBJ2-6 TRBV12-3/TRBV12-4 NA NA CASSGDRFSGANVLTF TGTGCCAGCAGTGGGGACCGATTCTCTGGGGCCAACGTCCTGACTTTC
TRBJ1-1 TRBV15 many NA CATSPGWTEAFF TGTGCCACCAGCCCCGGTTGGACTGAAGCTTTCTTT
TRBJ2-1 TRBV29-1 many NA CSVQRGAPHNEQFF TGCAGCGTTCAACGGGGGGCTCCACACAATGAGCAGTTCTTC
TRBJ2-2 TRBV12-3/TRBV12-4 few TRBD2 CASSPSGGAAGELFF TGTGCCAGCAGTCCTAGCGGGGGGGCGGCCGGGGAGCTGTTTTTT
TRBJ2-3 TRBV7-7 few TRBD1 CASSVGQITRVGTDTQYF TGTGCCAGCAGCGTGGGACAGATCACCCGGGTCGGCACAGATACGCAGTATTTT
TRBJ2-5 TRBV20-1 many NA CSARDYRRAQETQYF TGCAGTGCTAGAGATTATAGGAGGGCCCAAGAGACCCAGTACTTC
TRBJ2-3 TRBV5-1 few TRBD2 CASSLSRGSTGTQYF TGCGCCAGCAGCTTGTCCCGCGGGAGTACAGGTACGCAGTATTTT
TRBJ1-5 TRBV10-3 few TRBD1 CAISERGPGNQPQHF TGTGCCATCAGTGAGAGGGGGCCTGGCAATCAGCCCCAGCATTTT
TRBJ1-4 TRBV27 few NA CASQKRAGEKLFF TGTGCCAGTCAAAAAAGGGCGGGTGAAAAACTGTTTTTT
TRBJ2-1 TRBV29-1 many TRBD2 CSTEPRAGHEQFF TGCAGCACTGAACCCCGAGCGGGACATGAGCAGTTCTTC
TRBJ2-1 TRBV12-3/TRBV12-4 many NA CASSLEVGTVSYNEQFF TGTGCCAGCAGTTTAGAGGTGGGGACGGTATCCTACAATGAGCAGTTCTTC
TRBJ1-5 TRBV4-1 few TRBD1 CASSQEPGQHSNQPQHF TGCGCCAGCAGCCAAGAACCGGGACAGCATAGCAATCAGCCCCAGCATTTT
TRBJ2-5 TRBV5-1 few TRBD2 CASSLTSGRSQETQYF TGCGCCAGCAGCCTGACTAGCGGGAGGTCGCAAGAGACCCAGTACTTC
TRBJ1-5 TRBV18 NA NA CASSLRQESNQPQHF TGTGCCAGCTCACTACGACAGGAGAGCAATCAGCCCCAGCATTTT
TRBJ2-3 TRBV27 few NA CASSLYLGLAPDTDTQYF TGTGCCAGCAGTTTATACCTCGGGCTAGCGCCAGACACAGATACGCAGTATTTT
TRBJ2-1 TRBV24-1 many TRBD1 CATSERGQGYNEQFF TGTGCCACCAGTGAAAGAGGACAGGGATACAATGAGCAGTTCTTC
TRBJ2-3 TRBV12-3/TRBV12-4 few NA CASSAWGGARTDTQYF TGTGCCAGCAGCGCCTGGGGCGGAGCACGCACAGATACGCAGTATTTT
TRBJ2-5 TRBV2 NA TRBD2 CASSEALLGLLAGVSRVETQYF TGTGCCAGCAGTGAAGCGCTTCTGGGGTTACTAGCGGGGGTGAGTCGGGTGGAGACCCAGTACTTC
TRBJ1-2 TRBV5-5 many NA CASSLEEGWEGANYGYTF TGTGCCAGCAGCTTGGAAGAAGGCTGGGAAGGAGCTAACTATGGCTACACCTTC
TRBJ1-6 TRBV7-3 many NA CASSQTAGNSPLHF TGTGCCAGCAGCCAGACAGCGGGAAATTCACCCCTCCACTTT
TRBJ2-1 TRBV12-3/TRBV12-4 many TRBD2 CASSELAGHSYNEQFF TGTGCCAGCAGTGAACTAGCGGGCCACTCCTACAATGAGCAGTTCTTC
TRBJ2-2 TRBV24-1 NA NA CATSDFGGQSYGELFF TGTGCCACCAGTGATTTCGGGGGACAGTCCTACGGGGAGCTGTTTTTT
TRBJ2-2 TRBV7-3 few NA CASSPGAGNTGELFF TGTGCCAGCAGCCCCGGAGCGGGTAACACCGGGGAGCTGTTTTTT
TRBJ2-5 TRBV20-1 many NA CSANLPGTPGETQYF TGCAGTGCTAACTTACCCGGGACTCCGGGGGAGACCCAGTACTTC
TRBJ2-7 TRBV27 many NA CASSPSTLYEQYF TGTGCCAGCAGTCCGTCGACGCTCTACGAGCAGTACTTC
TRBJ2-1 TRBV5-1 few TRBD2 CASSHPRRGLAGDPNEQFF TGCGCCAGCAGCCATCCCAGGCGGGGACTAGCGGGGGACCCGAATGAGCAGTTCTTC
TRBJ2-1 TRBV28 NA TRBD1 CASSDRGAYNEQFF TGTGCCAGCAGCGACAGGGGGGCCTACAATGAGCAGTTCTTC
TRBJ1-5 TRBV28 NA NA CASSLYTTSNQPQHF TGTGCCAGCAGTTTATACACGACGAGCAATCAGCCCCAGCATTTT
TRBJ2-5 TRBV7-2 NA TRBD1 CASSTRTGFETQYF TGTGCCAGCAGCACAAGGACAGGTTTTGAGACCCAGTACTTC
TRBJ1-1 TRBV4-1 many NA CASSQDRGGFTEAFF TGCGCCAGCAGCCAAGATCGAGGGGGATTCACTGAAGCTTTCTTT
TRBJ1-1 TRBV15 many NA CATSRPRGLRAFF TGTGCCACCAGCAGACCCCGAGGTTTACGAGCTTTCTTT
TRBJ2-2 TRBV19 NA NA CASSIGQTAGELFF TGTGCCAGTAGTATAGGTCAGACGGCCGGGGAGCTGTTTTTT
TRBJ1-2 TRBV27 few TRBD1 CASSGQGAQGYTF TGTGCCAGCAGCGGACAGGGGGCGCAAGGCTACACCTTC
TRBJ2-2 TRBV4-1 NA NA CASSQEYVRTLKNTGELFF TGCGCCAGCAGCCAAGAGTACGTACGAACTCTTAAAAACACCGGGGAGCTGTTTTTT
TRBJ2-7 TRBV28 NA NA CASGSLYYEQYF TGTGCCAGCGGATCCCTGTACTACGAGCAGTACTTC
TRBJ1-2 TRBV7-9 NA TRBD1 CASSFAGTAIGYGYTF TGTGCCAGCAGCTTTGCCGGGACAGCTATTGGCTATGGCTACACCTTC
TRBJ2-1 TRBV28 few TRBD2 CASSWEGTSGFF TGTGCCAGCAGTTGGGAGGGGACTAGCGGGTTCTTC
TRBJ1-2 TRBV12-3/TRBV12-4 few NA CASSGDRIFYTF TGTGCCAGCTCCGGGGACCGTATTTTCTACACCTTC
TRBJ2-5 TRBV20-1 NA TRBD2 CSARTTSSGVSKTQYF TGCAGTGCTAGAACGACTAGTAGCGGGGTCTCGAAGACCCAGTACTTC
TRBJ2-3 TRBV4-1 few TRBD2 CASSYPAGARTDTQYF TGCGCCAGCAGCTATCCAGCGGGGGCACGCACAGATACGCAGTATTTT
TRBJ1-1 TRBV12-3/TRBV12-4 many NA CASSSLSLNTEAFF TGTGCCAGCAGTTCTCTCTCTTTGAACACTGAAGCTTTCTTT
TRBJ2-1 TRBV10-3 many NA CAISESGGAGWKKAFF TGTGCCATCAGTGAGTCCGGGGGCGCGGGGTGGAAGAAGGCGTTCTTC
TRBJ2-7 TRBV12-3/TRBV12-4 many NA CASSGGTGEQYF TGTGCCAGCAGCGGGGGGACAGGCGAGCAGTACTTC
TRBJ2-3 TRBV29-1 few TRBD1 CSVRRQGSLDTQYF TGCAGCGTCCGACGACAGGGAAGTTTAGATACGCAGTATTTT
TRBJ2-1 TRBV27 few NA CASSDDGREQFF TGTGCCAGCAGTGACGACGGTCGTGAGCAGTTCTTC
TRBJ2-4 TRBV7-6 NA TRBD2 CASSLTLAGGPGKNIQYF TGTGCCAGCAGCTTAACGCTAGCGGGAGGGCCAGGCAAAAACATTCAGTACTTC
TRBJ1-4 TRBV7-9 many NA CASSGELTTNEKLFF TGTGCCAGCAGCGGGGAGTTGACAACTAATGAAAAACTGTTTTTT
TRBJ2-7 TRBV3-1 few TRBD2 CASSPASGSYEQYF TGTGCCAGCAGCCCGGCTAGCGGGAGTTACGAGCAGTACTTC
TRBJ2-2 TRBV6-2/TRBV6-3 few TRBD2 CASTQAGINTGELFF TGTGCCAGCACCCAAGCGGGGATAAACACCGGGGAGCTGTTTTTT
TRBJ2-7 TRBV12-3/TRBV12-4 many NA CASNLGIGDEQYF TGTGCCAGCAACCTGGGGATAGGGGACGAGCAGTACTTC
TRBJ2-3 TRBV24-1 few NA CATSEKGSVGTDTQYF TGTGCCACCAGTGAAAAAGGGTCTGTTGGCACAGATACGCAGTATTTT